The 16 T cell receptor beta chains below come from one sample, sequenced in a study of human T cells and chemical hapten exposure (dated by TCRdb to the early 2020s). Libraries were built with RACE. Data came from a NextSeq 500. TCRdb reprocessed the public reads (quality trimming at Q25 with fastp, clone calling with MiXCR) and kept in-frame beta chains. Every entry covers one CDR3 protein and lists the most common genes and DNA from its rows. This sample gives fewer than 500,000 distinct CDR3 sequences in total; roughly 4.8% of them show up just once. In total, the top ten clones hold under 3% of the sample. Explained via the paper, the time point label denotes: patch test 1, 2 weeks after DPC sensitization. What this sample's treatment or condition label stands for: therapeutic diphenylcyclopropenone sensitization with weekly scalp DPC. The sample in question was whole blood, obtained in connection with sensitization to the hapten diphenylcyclopropenone (DPC). All receptors derive from a woman aged 45 to 65 with alopecia areata. Some clones in this sample may be carry-over from other donors' samples.

This clonotype came up once. The chain uses TRBV2 and TRBJ2-7; D gene ambiguous. Trimming stripped 5 bases from V and 3 bases from J, with 11 bases between. Germline V CDR1 and CDR2: SNHLY, FYNNEI. The CDR3 sequence is 13 residues long. For the CDR3, the DNA is TGTGCCAGCAGTCCAAGCTTCGTCTACGAGCAGTACTTC. It specifies CASSPSFVYEQYF.

This clonotype was picked up many times. The chain joins TRBV12-3 or TRBV12-4 to TRBJ1-5; tentatively, D is TRBD1 (5 bases). This CDR3 is built from 15 residues. V shed 1 base and J shed 2 bases, with 9 bases lying between them. The CDR3 coding sequence is TGTGCCAGCAGTTTAGAGGGGAGGGGCAATCAGCCCCAGCATTTT. It yields the protein CASSLEGRGNQPQHF.

This clonotype was observed many times. J is TRBJ1-6 and V is TRBV7-2; no reliable D call. From germline, CDR1 is SGHTA and CDR2 FQGNSA. The CDR3 is 12 residues long. Trimming stripped 1 base from V and 7 bases from J, with 2 bases between. The DNA of the CDR3 is TGTGCCAGCAGCTTAGACAATTCACCCCTCCACTTT. This translates into CASSLDNSPLHF.

This clonotype was detected ten times or more. V usage is TRBV7-2 and J usage is TRBJ2-1; 8 bases agree with TRBD2. CDR1 is SGHTA and CDR2 is FQGNSA in the germline V gene. CDR3 length: 14 amino acids. V was pared by 3 bases and J by 8 bases, with 6 bases of the junction left unmatched. CDR3 amino acids: CASSLGLGVDEQFF. The CDR3 DNA reads TGTGCCAGCAGCTTGGGACTAGGGGTCGATGAGCAGTTCTTC.

This clonotype was recorded many times. V gene TRBV7-9 combines with J gene TRBJ1-5; D gene unclear. V lost 11 bases to trimming and J lost 0 bases, with 8 bases between them. Germline lookup yields CDR1 SEHNR and CDR2 FQNEAQ (reference sequence). CDR3 length: 12 residues. This CDR3 is CAATDSNQPQHF. The CDR3 DNA sequence: TGTGCCGCTACTGATAGCAATCAGCCCCAGCATTTT. The full variable domain, with the rest looked up from reference TRBV7-9 and TRBJ1-5, is DTGVSQNPRHKITKRGQNVTFRCDPISEHNRLYWYRQTLGQGPEFLTYFQNEAQLEKSRLLSDRFSAERPKGSFSTLEIQRTEQGDSAMYLCAATDSNQPQHFGDGTRLSIL.

This chain uses TRBV5-1 with TRBJ2-5; 11 nucleotides match TRBD2. CDR1 and CDR2 (germline): SGHRS, YFSETQ. The CDR3 runs to 18 residues. Germline trimming cut 4 bases from V and 5 bases from J; bases unmatched to any gene: 16. The CDR3 DNA reads TGCGCCAGCAGCACCGAGGGAACTAGCGGGAGTCTCAGGGAGACCCAGTACTTC. Translated: CASSTEGTSGSLRETQYF.

This clonotype has just a few counts. CDR3 sequence: CASSSGVSTEAFF. The CDR3 nucleotides read TGTGCCAGCAGTTCAGGGGTGAGCACTGAAGCTTTCTTT. V is TRBV5-6 and J is TRBJ1-1; D possibly corresponds to TRBD1 (6 bases). The CDR3 runs to 13 residues. Trimming took 5 bases from V and 4 from J, leaving 12 bases between them. Looked up from germline, CDR1 is SGHDT and CDR2 is YYEEEE.

The chain recombines TRBV7-2 with TRBJ2-5, with D possibly being TRBD2 (5 bases). Trimming removed 1 base from V and 2 bases from J, with 8 bases in between. CDR3 length: 14 residues. Germline V gene sequence: CDR1 SGHTA, CDR2 FQGNSA. The CDR3: CASSLGTDQETQYF. CDR3 DNA: TGTGCCAGCAGCTTAGGGACTGATCAAGAGACCCAGTACTTC.

This clonotype showed up many times. This sequence joins TRBV5-1 and TRBJ2-5; tentative D call: TRBD2 (6 bases). The V end lost 2 bases, the J end lost 4 bases, and 15 bases lay between the germline ends. This CDR3 has 15 amino acids. CDR1 and CDR2 (germline): SGHRS, YFSETQ. This CDR3 is CASSFGNGGGETQYF. Here the CDR3 DNA reads TGCGCCAGCAGCTTCGGTAACGGGGGAGGAGAGACCCAGTACTTC.

This clonotype appeared many times. The genes are TRBV16 and TRBJ1-1; D gene uncertain. The CDR3 extends over 11 amino acids. Trimming pared 5 bases from V and 8 bases from J, leaving 9 bases between. Germline V CDR1 and CDR2: KGHSY, FQNENV. CDR3 sequence reads: CASSAGGEAFF. CDR3 in DNA: TGTGCCAGCAGCGCGGGAGGGGAAGCTTTCTTT. The full variable domain, completed using reference TRBV16 and TRBJ1-1, is GEEVAQTPKHLVRGEGQKAKLYCAPIKGHSYVFWYQQVLKNEFKFLISFQNENVFDETGMPKERFSAKCLPNSPCSLEIQATKLEDSAVYFCASSAGGEAFFGQGTRLTVV.

This clonotype was detected only a few times. The J gene is TRBJ2-7, the V gene TRBV27; D is tentatively TRBD1 or TRBD2 (5 bases each). V was cut by 0 bases and J by 6 bases, with 12 bases left in between. Germline V gene lookup returns CDR1 MNHEY and CDR2 SMNVEV (reference sequence). The CDR3 sequence is 14 residues long. In nucleotides, the CDR3 is TGTGCCAGCAGTTTATCGAGGGGATGGGGCGAGCAGTACTTC. It translates to CASSLSRGWGEQYF.

The chain recombines TRBV15 with TRBJ1-1; TRBD1 matches at 10 bases. The CDR3 sequence is 15 residues long. V was clipped by 0 bases and J by 4 bases; unmatched bases: 2. CDR1 and CDR2 (germline): LNHNV, YYDKDF (reference sequence). In nucleotides, the CDR3 is TGTGCCACCAGCAGAGATCGGACAGGGGGCACTGAAGCTTTCTTT. Protein product: CATSRDRTGGTEAFF. The full variable domain, with the rest looked up from reference TRBV15 and TRBJ1-1, is DAMVIQNPRYQVTQFGKPVTLSCSQTLNHNVMYWYQQKSSQAPKLLFHYYDKDFNNEADTPDNFQSRRPNTSFCFLDIRSPGLGDTAMYLCATSRDRTGGTEAFFGQGTRLTVV.

This clonotype occurred many times. V is TRBV20-1 and J is TRBJ2-7; TRBD1 aligns across 10 bases. V was clipped by 6 bases and J by 5 bases; unmatched bases: 10. This CDR3 is built from 14 residues. The germline gives CDR1 DFQATT, CDR2 SNEGSKA (reference sequence). CDR3 DNA sequence: TGCAGTGCAAGACTGGACAGGGGGGGCCACGAGCAGTACTTC. Translation: CSARLDRGGHEQYF.

This clonotype was seen a handful of times. V is TRBV3-1 and J is TRBJ1-2; 9 bases align to TRBD1. The CDR3 runs to 12 residues. The germline gives CDR1 LGHDT, CDR2 YNNKEL (reference sequence). With 7 bases clipped from V and 8 bases from J, the junction kept 5 bases outside the gene matches. CDR3 nucleotides: TGTGCCAGCAATGACAGGGGGACCGGCTACACCTTC. Its protein product is CASNDRGTGYTF.

The chain has TRBV5-1 and TRBJ2-5; 8 bases map to TRBD2. With 2 bases clipped from V and 0 bases from J, the junction kept 6 bases outside the gene matches. The length of the CDR3 is 16 residues. Germline CDR1 SGHRS, CDR2 YFSETQ. DNA for the CDR3: TGCGCCAGCAGCTTCCCTCTGCGGGAGGACCAAGAGACCCAGTACTTC. It is translated as CASSFPLREDQETQYF. The variable domain in full, with the rest retrieved from reference TRBV5-1 and TRBJ2-5, is KAGVTQTPRYLIKTRGQQVTLSCSPISGHRSVSWYQQTPGQGLQFLFEYFSETQRNKGNFPGRFSGRQFSNSRSEMNVSTLELGDSALYLCASSFPLREDQETQYFGPGTRLLVL.

This clonotype was counted at least ten times. The V and J genes are TRBV6-5 and TRBJ1-1; maybe TRBD1 (5 bases). Trimming left V 6 bases short and J 5 bases short, with 16 bases between. Germline CDR1 and CDR2: MNHEY and SVGAGI. This CDR3 comprises 14 residues. CDR3 sequence: CASRSIQVGTEAFF. The CDR3 DNA reads as TGTGCCAGCAGGTCCATACAGGTCGGGACTGAAGCTTTCTTT.